Below are 23 T cell receptor beta chains sequenced from a single sample in a study of human T cells and chemical hapten exposure. The time point was: pre-sensitization, week 0. Treatment described: therapeutic diphenylcyclopropenone sensitization with weekly scalp DPC. TCRdb re-called the RACE reads with MiXCR, one entry per CDR3 protein. In the table there are 65,000 to 70,000 distinct CDR3 sequences, about 10% of which are singletons. This specimen was whole blood, taken in connection with sensitization to the hapten diphenylcyclopropenone (DPC). The receptors were sampled from a woman aged 50 to 65 with alopecia areata. Some clones in this sample may be carry-over from other donors' samples.

This clonotype appeared many times. The chain links TRBV10-1 to TRBJ1-1; 8 bases agree with TRBD1. Looked up from germline, CDR1 is WNHNN and CDR2 is SYGVQD (reference sequence). CDR3 length: 14 residues. The V segment lost 7 bases and the J segment 3 bases; nucleotides outside the gene matches: 7. CDR3: CASTAGQGHTEAFF. The CDR3 nucleotides read TGCGCCAGCACTGCCGGACAGGGCCACACTGAAGCTTTCTTT.

This clonotype turned up a few times. The chain employs TRBV12-5 and TRBJ2-2, with D possibly being TRBD1 (6 bases). Germline V gives CDR1 LGHNT, CDR2 FRNRAP. Trimming cost V 0 bases and J 5 bases, with 13 bases left between them. The CDR3 covers 16 residues. The CDR3 nucleotides read TGTGCTAGTGGTTTGGTCCTAAACAGGGCTACCGGGGAGCTGTTTTTT. Residues: CASGLVLNRATGELFF.

This chain uses TRBV24-1 with TRBJ1-1; a weak D match, TRBD1 (5 bases). The V end was cut by 3 bases, the J end by 1 base, with 11 bases between. Germline V gene sequence: CDR1 KGHDR, CDR2 SFDVKD. The CDR3 loop spans 15 amino acids. In DNA form, the CDR3 reads TGTGCCACCAGTGATGCAGGGACGGGGAACACTGAAGCTTTCTTT. Amino acid sequence: CATSDAGTGNTEAFF.

Ten or more counts support this clonotype. The chain links TRBV7-2 to TRBJ2-7; 7 bases are a match to TRBD1. The CDR3 runs to 13 residues. V trimming: 3 bases; J trimming: 5 bases; junction bases outside the gene matches: 4. In germline, CDR1 is SGHTA, CDR2 FQGNSA. The CDR3 spells CASSFDRDHEQYF. The CDR3 DNA is TGTGCCAGCAGCTTCGACAGGGACCACGAGCAGTACTTC.

This chain links TRBV10-3 with TRBJ1-4, with D possibly TRBD1 on 5 matching bases. The CDR3 contains 13 residues. Deletions cut 8 bases from V and 6 bases from J, with 13 bases between. Germline V gene data show CDR1 as ENHRY and CDR2 as SYGVKD. CDR3 DNA sequence: TGTGCCATCCGTAGGGGATTATATGAAAAACTGTTTTTT. It encodes CAIRRGLYEKLFF.

V usage is TRBV6-1 and J usage is TRBJ2-3; 9 bases align to TRBD2. Trimming took 0 bases from V and 13 from J; bases not matched to a gene: 11. The length of the CDR3 is 15 residues. From germline, CDR1 is MNHNS and CDR2 SASEGT. Written as DNA, the CDR3 is TGTGCCAGCAGTGAAGCCCCTTCCGGGACTAGCTCTGAGTATTTT. Protein sequence: CASSEAPSGTSSEYF.

This clonotype was seen a handful of times. This chain joins TRBV21-1 and TRBJ1-4. TRBV21-1 is assigned pseudogene status. The length of the CDR3 is 15 residues. The CDR3 protein is CASKPHVATNEKLFF. The CDR3 nucleotides are TGTGCCAGCAAGCCACACGTTGCAACTAATGAAAAACTGTTTTTT.

Many counts were recorded for this clonotype. The V and J genes are TRBV7-2 and TRBJ2-3, with 12 bases that match TRBD2. The CDR3 length is 16 residues. Looked up from germline, CDR1 is SGHTA and CDR2 is FQGNSA. The junction had 12 bases not matched to a gene; V was cut back by 5 bases and J by 9 bases. The CDR3 is CASSLRLAGASDTQYF. The CDR3 DNA reads TGTGCCAGCAGCCTCAGACTAGCGGGGGCCTCCGACACGCAGTATTTT.

The sample holds many counts of this clonotype. The genes are TRBV2 and TRBJ2-7, with D unclear. Germline CDR1 and CDR2: SNHLY and FYNNEI. CDR3 length equals 13 residues. Deletions cut 1 base from V and 3 bases from J, with 7 bases between. The CDR3, as DNA: TGTGCCAGCAGTGAAGAGAAAGGCTACGAGCAGTACTTC. The encoded protein is CASSEEKGYEQYF.

This clonotype was detected only a few times. The rearrangement joins TRBV5-5 to TRBJ2-7; TRBD1 agrees at 9 bases. This CDR3 spans 16 amino acids. Germline V gene data show CDR1 as SGHKS and CDR2 as YYEKEE (reference sequence). Trimming removed 0 bases from V and 5 bases from J; junction bases left unmatched: 9. CDR3 sequence (DNA): TGTGCCAGCAGCTTGGCTCCGGACAGGGGAATCCACGAGCAGTACTTC. It yields the protein CASSLAPDRGIHEQYF.

V usage is TRBV12-3 or TRBV12-4 and J usage is TRBJ2-1; no firm D call. The CDR3 covers 14 residues. Deletions cut 9 bases from V and 6 bases from J, with 18 bases between. The CDR3 loop reads CASEDRPSGNEQFF. The DNA of the CDR3 is TGTGCCAGTGAAGACCGACCCTCGGGCAATGAGCAGTTCTTC.

This clonotype was seen many times. The chain uses TRBV12-3 or TRBV12-4 and TRBJ2-7, with 9 bases identical to TRBD1. The CDR3 loop spans 16 amino acids. V lost 2 bases and J lost 3; bases outside the gene matches: 8. The CDR3 spells CASSLQGTGNGYEQYF. In nucleotides, the CDR3 is TGTGCCAGCAGTTTACAAGGGACAGGGAACGGCTACGAGCAGTACTTC.

This clonotype was observed a handful of times. The chain recombines TRBV3-1 with TRBJ1-1, with 10 bases fitting TRBD1. V lost 2 bases and J lost 7; bases outside the gene matches: 7. The CDR3 runs to 15 residues. Germline values: CDR1 LGHDT, CDR2 YNNKEL (reference sequence). Here the CDR3 DNA reads TGTGCCAGCAGCCAATCGGGACAGGGGAAGGTTGAAGCTTTCTTT. Translating it yields CASSQSGQGKVEAFF.

This clonotype was detected only a few times. V and J are TRBV7-9 and TRBJ1-2, with a tentative D call TRBD1 (5 bases). CDR3 size: 12 residues. Germline V CDR1 and CDR2: SEHNR, FQNEAQ (reference sequence). V gave up 3 bases and J gave up 4 bases, with 6 bases separating them. CDR3 in amino acids: CASSLDTYGYTF. For the CDR3, the DNA is TGTGCCAGCAGCTTGGACACCTATGGCTACACCTTC.

There are many counts of this clonotype. This chain links TRBV20-1 with TRBJ2-2; perhaps TRBD1 as D (6 bases). The V end was cut by 3 bases, the J end by 4 bases, with 15 bases between. The CDR3 spans 15 residues. The germline V gene encodes CDR1 DFQATT and CDR2 SNEGSKA (reference sequence). CDR3 sequence reads: CSASRDTTSTGELFF. CDR3 sequence (DNA): TGCAGTGCTAGTAGGGACACGACCAGCACCGGGGAGCTGTTTTTT.

This clonotype was detected a few times. V gene TRBV7-2 combines with J gene TRBJ1-1, with 8 bases matching TRBD1. The germline CDR1 and CDR2 sequences are SGHTA and FQGNSA. The CDR3 sequence is 15 residues long. V dropped 0 bases and J dropped 2; count of bases not matched to a gene: 2. CDR3 protein: CASSLAGTGNTEAFF. In DNA, the CDR3 is TGTGCCAGCAGCTTAGCTGGGACAGGAAACACTGAAGCTTTCTTT.

A few counts support this clonotype. The V call is TRBV3-1, the J call TRBJ2-1; 7 bases match TRBD2. The J segment lost 5 bases and the V segment lost 5 bases, leaving 18 bases of the junction unmatched. Per the germline V gene, CDR1 is LGHDT and CDR2 is YNNKEL (reference sequence). The CDR3 runs to 18 residues. CDR3 nucleotides: TGTGCCAGCAGCAACCAAGGGGTCCGGCGGGAGTGGGACAATGAGCAGTTCTTC. Translating it yields CASSNQGVRREWDNEQFF.

This clonotype was counted many times. This chain uses TRBV3-1 with TRBJ1-6, with D perhaps matching TRBD1 (6 bases). CDR1 is LGHDT and CDR2 is YNNKEL in the germline V gene (reference sequence). This CDR3 is built from 17 residues. V was trimmed by 7 bases and J by 0 bases, leaving 16 bases between them. This chain's CDR3 is CASTRGGSSSYNSPLHF. The CDR3 region has the DNA TGTGCCAGCACCAGGGGCGGCTCGAGCTCCTATAATTCACCCCTCCACTTT.

At least ten counts were recorded for this clonotype. The rearrangement joins TRBV20-1 to TRBJ1-6, with TRBD1 matching 10 bases. V trimming: 1 base; J trimming: 10 bases; junction bases outside the gene matches: 7. The CDR3 sequence is 15 residues long. Germline CDR1 is DFQATT and CDR2 is SNEGSKA (reference sequence). This chain's CDR3 is CSARADRGRKSPLHF. In DNA form, the CDR3 reads TGCAGTGCTAGAGCAGACAGGGGGCGCAAATCACCCCTCCACTTT.

This clonotype was counted a few times. The chain carries TRBV5-4 and TRBJ2-7; D perhaps matches TRBD1 (6 bases). Germline V gene sequence: CDR1 SGHNT, CDR2 YYREEE (reference sequence). Trimming cost V 4 bases and J 4 bases, with 15 bases left between them. This CDR3 is 14 amino acids long. The CDR3 loop reads CASSPNGQTYEQYF. The CDR3 DNA follows: TGTGCCAGCAGCCCGAATGGACAGACTTACGAGCAGTACTTC. The full variable domain, with the rest looked up from reference TRBV5-4 and TRBJ2-7, is ETGVTQSPTHLIKTRGQQVTLRCSSQSGHNTVSWYQQALGQGPQFIFQYYREEENGRGNFPPRFSGLQFPNYSSELNVNALELDDSALYLCASSPNGQTYEQYFGPGTRLTVT.

The chain combines TRBV25-1 with TRBJ1-2; no clear D gene. This CDR3 has 12 residues. Germline CDR1 and CDR2: MGHDK and SYGVNS. V was clipped by 3 bases and J by 4 bases, with 6 bases between them. The CDR3 region is CASSETTYGYTF. The CDR3 DNA is TGTGCCAGCAGTGAGACAACCTATGGCTACACCTTC.

To note about this clonotype: This may be a read error: a much more frequent sequence differs by one nucleotide. This chain joins TRBV30 and TRBJ1-5; D uncertain. This CDR3 has 13 residues. Germline V CDR1 and CDR2: GTSNPN, SVGIG (reference sequence). The chain's CDR3 is CDWSKTRDQPQHF. The CDR3 DNA is TGTGACTGGAGTAAGACCAGAGATCAGCCCCAGCATTTT.

This clonotype was counted many times. The chain recombines TRBV9 with TRBJ1-3, with D perhaps TRBD1 (5 bases). Germline V gene data show CDR1 as SGDLS and CDR2 as YYNGEE. CDR3 length: 15 residues. Trimming removed 3 bases at V and 0 bases at J, with 10 bases between. The CDR3 here is CASSAGGDSGNTIYF. The CDR3 DNA sequence: TGTGCCAGCAGCGCCGGGGGAGACTCTGGAAACACCATATATTTT.